This TCR beta chain was sequenced during a study of blood T cells in healthy people across ages. This CDR3 spans 16 amino acids. Trimming pared 4 bases from V and 7 bases from J, leaving 22 bases between. Germline V gene sequence: CDR1 MGHRA, CDR2 YSYEKL. PCR was performed a second time for roughly 7 to 11 cycles using a sample-barcoded 5' primer and a J-beta primer mix. Via MiXCR, TCRdb re-called the 5' RACE reads, giving one row per CDR3 protein. The data hold roughly 1.5 million distinct CDR3 sequences, with about 42% observed a single time. The sequencing input was blood. The TCR was taken from a young woman in good health. The chain couples TRBV4-1 to TRBJ2-5; possible D gene TRBD1, 6 bases. CDR3 sequence (DNA): TGCGCCAGCAGCCTACAACCCAGAGGGGGTCGGGCGACCCAGTACTTC. It yields the protein CASSLQPRGGRATQYF.